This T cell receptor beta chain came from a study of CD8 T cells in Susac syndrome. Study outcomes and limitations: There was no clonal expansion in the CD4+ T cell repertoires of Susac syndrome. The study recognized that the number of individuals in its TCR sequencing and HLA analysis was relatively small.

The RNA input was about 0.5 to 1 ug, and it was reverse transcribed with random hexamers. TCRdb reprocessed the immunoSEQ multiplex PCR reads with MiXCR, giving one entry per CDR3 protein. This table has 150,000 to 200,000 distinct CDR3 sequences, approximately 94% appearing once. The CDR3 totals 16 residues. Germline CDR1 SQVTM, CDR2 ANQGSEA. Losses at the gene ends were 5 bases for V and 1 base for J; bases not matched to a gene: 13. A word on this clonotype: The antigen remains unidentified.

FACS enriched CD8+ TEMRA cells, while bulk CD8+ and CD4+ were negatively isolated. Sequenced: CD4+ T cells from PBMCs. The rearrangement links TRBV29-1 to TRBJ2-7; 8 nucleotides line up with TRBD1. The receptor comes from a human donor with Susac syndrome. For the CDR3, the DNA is TGCAGCGTTACTACTAACAGGGGGAGCCTATCCTACGAGCAGTACTTC. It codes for CSVTTNRGSLSYEQYF.